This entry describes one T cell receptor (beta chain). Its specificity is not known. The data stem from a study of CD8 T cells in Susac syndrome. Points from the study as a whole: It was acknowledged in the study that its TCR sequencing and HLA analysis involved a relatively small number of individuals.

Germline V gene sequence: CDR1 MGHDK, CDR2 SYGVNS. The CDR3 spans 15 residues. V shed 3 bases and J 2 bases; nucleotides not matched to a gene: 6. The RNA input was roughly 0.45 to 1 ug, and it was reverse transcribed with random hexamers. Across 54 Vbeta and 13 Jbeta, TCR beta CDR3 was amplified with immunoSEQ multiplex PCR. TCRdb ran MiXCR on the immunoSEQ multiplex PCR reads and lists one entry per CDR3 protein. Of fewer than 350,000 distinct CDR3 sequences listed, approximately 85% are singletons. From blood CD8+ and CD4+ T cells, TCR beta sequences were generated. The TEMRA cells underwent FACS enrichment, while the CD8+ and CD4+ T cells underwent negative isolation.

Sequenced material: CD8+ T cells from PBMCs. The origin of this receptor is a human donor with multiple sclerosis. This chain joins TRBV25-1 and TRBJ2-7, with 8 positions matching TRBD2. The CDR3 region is CASSDGRGVAYEQYF. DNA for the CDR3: TGTGCCAGCAGTGACGGGCGGGGGGTGGCCTACGAGCAGTACTTC.